The entry below describes one TCR beta chain. Data came from immunoSEQ multiplex PCR; TCRdb stores just in-frame clones and leaves some out. This table holds around 13,000 clones, 80% to 90% found once. The germline V and J ends were trimmed by 0 bases and 1 base, with 6 bases remaining between them. The CDR3 loop spans 14 amino acids. CDR1 is KGHSH and CDR2 is LQKENI in the germline V gene. The source of the sample is a study of tumor-infiltrating lymphocytes in localized non-small cell lung cancer. The sequence came from a human donor with non-small cell lung cancer. Source material: uninvolved lung tissue not adjacent to the tumor. V and J are TRBV18 and TRBJ1-2, with D hard to call. The CDR3 loop reads CASSPPGGNYGYTF. In DNA, the CDR3 is TGTGCCAGCTCACCACCAGGCGGTAACTATGGCTACACCTTC.